This T cell receptor beta chain was found in a study of blood T cell repertoires in COVID-19. On the study more broadly: From T cells, B-cell-depleted T cells, or PBMCs came the material, which was cDNA or gDNA.

The method was immunoSEQ multiplex PCR; TCRdb's version includes in-frame clones alone and lacks a portion of them. The data hold about 200,000 clones, with approximately 90% observed a single time. The germline V gene encodes CDR1 MNHEY and CDR2 SMNVEV (reference sequence). The CDR3 totals 14 residues. Trimming shortened V by 2 bases and J by 10 bases, and 12 bases separated the two germline ends. Individuals drawn from 24 US areas were roughly 18 to 89 years old. Assignment of participants to cohorts was predicated upon participant-reported clinical history. The chain recombines TRBV27 with TRBJ1-6; perhaps TRBD1 as D (6 bases). This receptor was obtained from a woman aged 25 to 39 who had recovered from COVID-19. Sequencing was carried out using PBMCs or T cells enriched from blood (not recorded which). The CDR3 loop is CASSLTGSKSPLHF. The CDR3 coding sequence is TGTGCCAGCAGTTTAACAGGGTCTAAGTCACCCCTCCACTTT.